This T cell receptor beta chain stems from a study of CD8+ T cells in alopecia areata. Findings and caveats of the study: Clonality exceeded that of normal scalp in lesional scalp, most notably in alopecia totalis/universalis. Scalp sequencing also captures normal skin's resident alphabeta T cells. Although TCR sharing was seen in mice, sharing across patients was less clear, possibly for HLA-related reasons.

The CDR3 consists of 13 residues. V lost 4 bases and J lost 4, with 11 bases in between. Germline assignment: CDR1 SGDLS and CDR2 YYNGEE. In the case of this clone: Its antigen is currently unknown.

Extracted from the samples, RNA was reverse transcribed into cDNA to serve as the sequencing template. The assay was immunoSEQ multiplex PCR, and TCRdb's table has in-frame clones only and misses some. This table has roughly 140,000 clones, about three fifths appearing once. Separation by sorting yielded CD4+ and CD8+ T cells from PBMCs. The source material was CD8+ T cells sorted from blood. The rearrangement uses TRBV9 and TRBJ2-5; D is possibly TRBD1 (7 bases). This clonotype was obtained from a human donor in good health. CDR3 loop: CASSTQGGETQYF. The CDR3, as DNA: TGTGCCAGCAGCACGCAGGGGGGAGAGACCCAGTACTTC.